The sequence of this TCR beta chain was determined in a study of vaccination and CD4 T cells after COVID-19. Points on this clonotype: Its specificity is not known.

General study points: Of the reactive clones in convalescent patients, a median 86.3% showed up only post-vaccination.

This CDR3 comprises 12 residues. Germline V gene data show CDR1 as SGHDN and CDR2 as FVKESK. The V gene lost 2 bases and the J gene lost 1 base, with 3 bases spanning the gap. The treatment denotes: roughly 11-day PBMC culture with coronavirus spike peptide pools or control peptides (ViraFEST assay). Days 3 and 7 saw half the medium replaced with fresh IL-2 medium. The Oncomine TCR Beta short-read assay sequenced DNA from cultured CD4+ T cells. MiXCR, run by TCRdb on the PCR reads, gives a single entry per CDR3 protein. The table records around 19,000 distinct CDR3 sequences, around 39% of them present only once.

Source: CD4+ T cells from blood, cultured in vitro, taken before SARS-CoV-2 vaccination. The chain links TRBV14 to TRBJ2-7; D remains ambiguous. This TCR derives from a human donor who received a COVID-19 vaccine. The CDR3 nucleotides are TGTGCCAGCAGCCAAATTTCCTACGAGCAGTACTTC. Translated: CASSQISYEQYF. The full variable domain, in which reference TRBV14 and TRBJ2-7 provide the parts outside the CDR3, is EAGVTQFPSHSVIEKGQTVTLRCDPISGHDNLYWYRRVMGKEIKFLLHFVKESKQDESGMPNNRFLAERTGGTYSTLKVQPAELEDSGVYFCASSQISYEQYFGPGTRLTVT.